This T cell receptor (beta chain) was obtained from a study of T-cell memory formation after mild COVID-19. From germline, CDR1 is DFQATT and CDR2 SNEGSKA (reference sequence). V lost 0 bases to trimming and J lost 2 bases; unmatched junction nucleotides: 5. The CDR3 runs 15 residues. TCRdb re-called the 5' RACE reads with MiXCR, one entry per CDR3 protein. Of 300,000 to 400,000 distinct CDR3 sequences listed, 25% to 30% are singletons. The V gene is TRBV20-1, the J gene TRBJ2-3, with TRBD2 identical over 7 bases. Sequenced material: PBMCs or a T cell subset sorted from them (not recorded which). This receptor was obtained from an adult woman who had mild COVID-19 (a few samples of this study predate the infection). Cell type and time point are not known. CDR3 sequence reads: CSARDWDYLTDTQYF. CDR3 coding DNA: TGCAGTGCTAGAGATTGGGACTACCTCACAGATACGCAGTATTTT.